The rows below give T cell receptor beta chains drawn from one sample of a study of T cell responses to AZD1222 COVID-19 vaccine. Here immunoSEQ multiplex PCR was the method, and the copy in TCRdb shows in-frame clones only, minus some. The table includes 67,000 or so clones, 80% to 85% detected once. This specimen consisted of peripheral blood, obtained on day 0 of AZD1222 vaccination. Source of these receptors: an adult in good health. Both conserved end residues are part of each CDR3. A D gene is named only where the DNA matches it firmly. Size is omitted from some rows. Given values are once, few, many or a class for expanded clones.

v_gene	d_gene	abundance	j_gene	CDR3nt	CDR3aa
TRBV5-4	TRBD1	-	TRBJ1-2	TGTGCCAGCAGCCCCCGGACAGGGGGCGATGGCTACACCTTC	CASSPRTGGDGYTF
TRBV7-2	-	-	TRBJ1-6	TGTGCCAGCAGCAAACGGGATCCTGGCAGCAATTCACCCCTCCACTTT	CASSKRDPGSNSPLHF
TRBV28	TRBD1	once	TRBJ1-1	TGTGCCAGCAGTACACAGGGGCCGAACACTGAAGCTTTCTTT	CASSTQGPNTEAFF
TRBV5-1	TRBD1	-	TRBJ2-2	TGCGCCAGCAGCTTCCAGGGGGCGAGAACCGGGGAGCTGTTTTTT	CASSFQGARTGELFF
TRBV6-1	-	many	TRBJ1-4	TGTGCCAGCAGTGAAAAGCAGTCCCCTAGGGAAAAACTGTTTTTT	CASSEKQSPREKLFF
TRBV5-1	-	-	TRBJ2-2	TGCGCCAGCAGCAAAGGAACGACAGCCGGGGAGCTGTTTTTT	CASSKGTTAGELFF
TRBV5-4	-	few	TRBJ2-7	TGTGCCAGCAGCTTTAGGAGTTACTCCTACGAGCAGTACTTC	CASSFRSYSYEQYF
TRBV3-1/TRBV3-2	TRBD1	-	TRBJ1-2	TGTGCCAGCAGCCAATGGGGACTGACAGGGAATTCTGGCTACACCTTC	CASSQWGLTGNSGYTF
TRBV2	TRBD1	-	TRBJ1-2	TGTGCCAGCATCGCCGACAGGGGGCAAGGTGGCTACACCTTC	CASIADRGQGGYTF
TRBV4-2	-	-	TRBJ1-1	TGTGCCAGCAGAGAAGGAGTGAACACTGAAGCTTTCTTT	CASREGVNTEAFF
TRBV20-1	-	-	TRBJ2-1	TGCAGTGGTGGATCTTACAATGAGCAGTTCTTC	CSGGSYNEQFF
TRBV7-2	-	-	TRBJ2-2	TGTGCCAGCAGCTTAGCTAGGTCCGGGGAGCTGTTTTTT	CASSLARSGELFF
TRBV18	TRBD2	-	TRBJ2-3	TGTGCCAGCTCACCGGGACTAGCTGGTTATACGCAGTATTTT	CASSPGLAGYTQYF
TRBV6-5	-	-	TRBJ2-2	TGTGCCAGCAGACTCGGGGGAGCGACCGGGGAGCTGTTTTTT	CASRLGGATGELFF
TRBV5-1	TRBD1	-	TRBJ1-4	TGCGCCAGCAGCTTGGGGGGGACAGAGAATGAAAAACTGTTTTTT	CASSLGGTENEKLFF
TRBV7-8	-	-	TRBJ1-3	TGTGCCAGCACCTCCTATCAACAGGCGGGTGGAAACACCATATATTTT	CASTSYQQAGGNTIYF
TRBV7-9	-	-	TRBJ1-4	TGTGCCAGCAGCTTCGGGAGGCCATCTAATGAAAAACTGTTTTTT	CASSFGRPSNEKLFF
TRBV28	-	few	TRBJ1-2	TGTGCCAGCACCGGGTTCCCGTATGGCTACACCTTC	CASTGFPYGYTF
TRBV28	-	-	TRBJ1-2	TGTGCCAGCAGTTCAGGACAGTTTAACTATGGCTACACCTTC	CASSSGQFNYGYTF
TRBV5-1	TRBD1	-	TRBJ1-2	TGCGCCAGCAGCTTGGGTGGGACAGGAGACTTCTATGGCTACACCTTC	CASSLGGTGDFYGYTF
TRBV5-4	-	once	TRBJ1-4	TGTGCCAGCAGCTTGCGGCAGGGAGGGGGTTCCTCTAATGAAAAACTGTTTTTT	CASSLRQGGGSSNEKLFF
TRBV5-1	TRBD2	-	TRBJ2-1	TGCGCCAGCAGACTAGCGGGGAGGGGTGAGCAGTTCTTC	CASRLAGRGEQFF
TRBV10-1	-	-	TRBJ2-3	TGCGCCAGCAGTGAAGGATGGAGCACAGATACGCAGTATTTT	CASSEGWSTDTQYF
TRBV18	-	-	TRBJ1-1	TGTGCCAGCTCACCAAATGAGGGAGGGGCCAACACTGAAGCTTTCTTT	CASSPNEGGANTEAFF
TRBV30	TRBD1	few	TRBJ2-7	TGTGCCTGGAGTGTACTCTCCGGGACAGGATTCTACGAGCAGTACTTC	CAWSVLSGTGFYEQYF
TRBV9	TRBD1	-	TRBJ1-4	TGTGCCAGCAGCCCCTGGACAGGGGTCAATGAAAAACTGTTTTTT	CASSPWTGVNEKLFF
TRBV4-1	TRBD1	-	TRBJ1-5	TGCGCCAGCAGCCAAGATCTGGGTGCAGGGGGCAGAAAGCCCCAGCATTTT	CASSQDLGAGGRKPQHF
TRBV28	-	few	TRBJ2-7	TGTGCCAGCAGTTTAGTGGGCTTCGACTCCTACGAGCAGTACTTC	CASSLVGFDSYEQYF
TRBV10-3	TRBD2	-	TRBJ2-7	TGTGCCATCAGTGGAGCGGGGGTCGGCTACGAGCAGTACTTC	CAISGAGVGYEQYF
TRBV29-1	-	-	TRBJ2-3	TGCAGCGTTTTAACGGACTCAGATACGCAGTATTTT	CSVLTDSDTQYF
TRBV6-6	-	-	TRBJ2-5	TGTGCCAGCAGGGACTCTGCTGAAGAGACCCAGTACTTC	CASRDSAEETQYF
TRBV3-1/TRBV3-2	-	-	TRBJ2-3	TGTGCCAGCAGCGGAGGGTGGGGCAGCGGAGATACGCAGTATTTT	CASSGGWGSGDTQYF
TRBV9	-	-	TRBJ2-3	TGTGCCAGCAGCGCGGGAGCAGTCGCTTCAGATACGCAGTATTTT	CASSAGAVASDTQYF
TRBV15	-	-	TRBJ1-2	TGTGCCACCAGCAGGGATCTTACCTATGGCTACACCTTC	CATSRDLTYGYTF
TRBV28	TRBD1	few	TRBJ1-1	TGTGCCAGCAGTGGGACAGGGAGACGGTACGGTGAAGCTTTCTTT	CASSGTGRRYGEAFF
TRBV20-1	-	-	TRBJ1-2	TGCAGTGCTAGACCTAACTATGGCTACACCTTC	CSARPNYGYTF
TRBV20-1	-	-	TRBJ1-1	TGCAGTGCTAGTCGGCAGGCAAGAGGCACTGAAGCTTTCTTT	CSASRQARGTEAFF
TRBV7-3	-	-	TRBJ1-4	TGTGCCAGCAGCTTACTCCCCCGGGGCACTAATGAAAAACTGTTTTTT	CASSLLPRGTNEKLFF
TRBV10-1	-	-	TRBJ2-1	TGCGCCAGCAGTGAAAGCCAGGGTTATGAGCAGTTCTTC	CASSESQGYEQFF
TRBV10-3	TRBD2	-	TRBJ2-3	TGTGCCATCAGCTCGACTAGCGGGGCCACAGATACGCAGTATTTT	CAISSTSGATDTQYF
TRBV9	TRBD2	once	TRBJ2-1	TGTGCCAGCAGCGTAGAGGAGGGACTAGCGGGGGGGCCAGGGCCCAATGAGCAGTTCTTC	CASSVEEGLAGGPGPNEQFF
TRBV28	-	-	TRBJ1-5	TGTGCCAGCAGGGACCGGGGACTCAGGGGCAATCAGCCCCAGCATTTT	CASRDRGLRGNQPQHF
TRBV10-3	TRBD2	-	TRBJ2-1	TGTGCCATCACGGGGGGACCTACCTCCTACAATGAGCAGTTCTTC	CAITGGPTSYNEQFF
TRBV30	-	-	TRBJ1-5	TGTGCCTGGAGTGTCGACGTGTTGGGCAATCAGCCCCAGCATTTT	CAWSVDVLGNQPQHF
TRBV4-2	-	-	TRBJ1-1	TGTGCCAGCAGCCAAGACACCGCGAACACTGAAGCTTTCTTT	CASSQDTANTEAFF
TRBV7-8	-	-	TRBJ1-5	TGTGCCAGCAGCCCGTATGCGGTGTGGCCCCAGCATTTT	CASSPYAVWPQHF
TRBV5-1	TRBD2	-	TRBJ2-2	TGCGCCAGCAGCCCCCACGGGGGGGCGGATGTCGGGGAGCTGTTTTTT	CASSPHGGADVGELFF
TRBV6-2/TRBV6-3	-	-	TRBJ1-3	TGTGCCAGCAGCCGGGACGGCGGATACTCTGGAAACACCATATATTTT	CASSRDGGYSGNTIYF
TRBV7-2	-	few	TRBJ1-6	TGTGCCAGCAGAGGACCAGGGAGCTCCTATAATTCACCCCTCCACTTT	CASRGPGSSYNSPLHF
TRBV10-2	-	-	TRBJ1-1	TGCGCCAGCAGTGAGAGTAGACACGAAGCTTTCTTT	CASSESRHEAFF
TRBV29-1	-	few	TRBJ1-2	TGCAGCGTTATGGGGGGAGACTATGGCTACACCTTC	CSVMGGDYGYTF
TRBV2	-	-	TRBJ2-2	TGTGCCAGCAGTGAGTCCCTTGGAAGGGCCGGGGAGCTGTTTTTT	CASSESLGRAGELFF
TRBV29-1	-	-	TRBJ2-1	TGCAGCCCCAGGCAAGGGAATGAGCAGTTCTTC	CSPRQGNEQFF
TRBV9	-	-	TRBJ2-4	TGTGCCAGCAGCGTGGGACTAGCCAAAAACATTCAGTACTTC	CASSVGLAKNIQYF